Below, 2 T cell receptor beta chains from the same sample are listed, as sequenced in a study of lymphopenia after photon versus proton radiotherapy. Some clones are missing from TCRdb's copy, which holds only in-frame ones; the method was immunoSEQ multiplex PCR. This table holds around 25,000 clones, around 84% found once. The source material was peripheral blood, sampled from a patient treated with photon-based radiotherapy. All receptors come from a man in his forties with gastric cancer.

The chain couples TRBV28 to TRBJ2-7; 8 bases align to TRBD1. V shed 7 bases and J 2 bases; nucleotides not matched to a gene: 7. The V gene's germline CDR1 is MDHEN and CDR2 SYDVKM. This CDR3 has 14 residues. CDR3 sequence reads: CASTPQGAAYEQYF. The DNA of the CDR3 is TGTGCCAGCACCCCCCAGGGGGCGGCCTACGAGCAGTACTTC. The full variable domain, with the rest looked up from reference TRBV28 and TRBJ2-7, is DVKVTQSSRYLVKRTGEKVFLECVQDMDHENMFWYRQDPGLGLRLIYFSYDVKMKEKGDIPEGYSVSREKKERFSLILESASTNQTSMYLCASTPQGAAYEQYFGPGTRLTVT.

The chain combines TRBV2 with TRBJ2-3, with 8 bases lining up with TRBD2. Trimming cost V 2 bases and J 3 bases; bases outside gene matches: 1. Germline V gives CDR1 SNHLY, CDR2 FYNNEI. CDR3 size: 14 residues. CDR3 coding DNA: TGTGCCAGCAGTGAACAGCGGGGGACAGATACGCAGTATTTT. It yields the protein CASSEQRGTDTQYF.